Listed below are T cell receptor beta chains from one sample, sequenced in a study of T cell repertoires in cytomegalovirus infection. TCRdb reprocessed the reads via MiXCR and lists one record per CDR3 protein. The repertoire includes 300,000 or so distinct CDR3 sequences, 9.6% of them detected once, and 2.5% sits in the top ten. Sequencing was performed on PBMCs. The receptors were sampled from a human donor in good health (CMV status not recorded). Some clones in this sample may be carry-over from other donors' samples. Each CDR3 is given with its conserved first and last residue. A D gene is named only where the DNA matches it firmly. The size field is filled for only some rows; it gives once, few, many or a size class.

>TRBD2|18|many|TRBJ2-1|TRBV7-6
TGTGCCAGCAGCTTAGTAGCGGGGGGACCGAGCTCCTACAATGAGCAGTTCTTC
CASSLVAGGPSSYNEQFF
>TRBD1|15|many|TRBJ1-4|TRBV15
TGTGCCACCAGCAGAGAGAGGACAGGGGGGGAAAAACTGTTTTTT
CATSRERTGGEKLFF
>.|12|many|TRBJ2-2|TRBV29-1
TGCAGCGTTGAAGGTACCGCCGGGGAGCTGTTTTTT
CSVEGTAGELFF
>.|14|few|TRBJ2-1|TRBV5-1
TGCGCCAGCAGCTTACCGGGACTTGAACCGGGGCAGTTCTTC
CASSLPGLEPGQFF
>.|13|few|TRBJ2-6|TRBV6-2/TRBV6-3
TGTGCCAGCAGTTATCCCGGGGCCAACGTCCTGACTTTC
CASSYPGANVLTF
>.|18|many|TRBJ2-3|TRBV7-9
TGTGCCAGCAGCTTAAAGGAGAGAGGGAACTTTCGAGCAGATACGCAGTATTTT
CASSLKERGNFRADTQYF
>.|18|many|TRBJ1-3|TRBV11-2
TGTGCCAGCAGCTTAGATCGAAGGACAGCAAAGTCTGGAAACACCATATATTTT
CASSLDRRTAKSGNTIYF
>TRBD1|15|many|TRBJ2-5|TRBV11-3
TGTGCCAGCAGCATACAGGGGAGAGCCCAAGAGACCCAGTACTTC
CASSIQGRAQETQYF
>TRBD1|16|few|TRBJ2-1|TRBV5-6
TGTGCCAGCAGCTTGGTGACAGGGATCCCGATAAATGAGCAGTTCTTC
CASSLVTGIPINEQFF
>.|14|.|TRBJ2-7|TRBV28
TGTGCCGGCACCAGGCAAAAAAGCTCCTACGAGCAGTACTTC
CAGTRQKSSYEQYF
>TRBD1|17|many|TRBJ1-3|TRBV7-8
TGTGCCAGCAGCTTAGCAAGGACAGGGGTTCTTGGAAACACCATATATTTT
CASSLARTGVLGNTIYF
>TRBD1|13|many|TRBJ2-5|TRBV20-1
TGCAGTGCTAGAGACCAGGGGGACGGGACCCAGTACTTC
CSARDQGDGTQYF
>TRBD2|15|many|TRBJ2-7|TRBV7-9
TGTGCCAGCAGCTTGGGGACTAGCGGGATCTACGAGCAGTACTTC
CASSLGTSGIYEQYF
>.|12|many|TRBJ2-5|TRBV29-1
TGCAGCGAAGGGAGTTCGGGAGAGACCCAGTACTTC
CSEGSSGETQYF
>TRBD2|17|many|TRBJ2-2|TRBV7-9
TGTGCCAGCAGCTTAGTAATGAGACTAGCGAGGACCGGGGAGCTGTTTTTT
CASSLVMRLARTGELFF
>.|15|once|TRBJ2-7|TRBV13
TGTGCCAGCATCTTAGAGTCGACACCCTCCTACGAGCAGTACTTC
CASILESTPSYEQYF
>.|16|many|TRBJ2-3|TRBV19
TGTGCCAGTAGTCGCCTTATGGCCAACCGAGGGGATACGCAGTATTTT
CASSRLMANRGDTQYF
>.|15|many|TRBJ2-3|TRBV7-9
TGTGCCAGCAGCTTAGTTCCCCGTAGCACAGATACGCAGTATTTT
CASSLVPRSTDTQYF
>TRBD2|16|.|TRBJ2-3|TRBV29-1
TGCAGCGTTGAAGCCGTAGCGGGGGAATACACAGATACGCAGTATTTT
CSVEAVAGEYTDTQYF
>.|17|many|TRBJ2-1|TRBV14
TGTGCCAGCAGCCAAGAAGGGAGCTTGAGGGCGCACAATGAGCAGTTCTTC
CASSQEGSLRAHNEQFF
>.|13|many|TRBJ1-1|TRBV5-1
TGCGCCAGCAGCTTGGAGGCCAGCCCTGAAGCTTTCTTT
CASSLEASPEAFF
>.|14|.|TRBJ2-2|TRBV2
TGTGCCAGCAGTGACTTGGTTGTAACCGGGGAGCTGTTTTTT
CASSDLVVTGELFF
>TRBD2|17|many|TRBJ2-3|TRBV7-2
TGTGCCAGCAGCTTGGGGATAGTAGCGGGGGGGCTGGATACGCAGTATTTT
CASSLGIVAGGLDTQYF
>.|12|.|TRBJ2-3|TRBV20-1
TGCAGTGCCCCAGCGGGCACAGATACGCAGTATTTT
CSAPAGTDTQYF
>.|12|many|TRBJ2-5|TRBV6-2/TRBV6-3
TGTGCCAGCAGTGGGTACGAGGAGACCCAGTACTTC
CASSGYEETQYF
>TRBD1|14|many|TRBJ2-5|TRBV28
TGTGCCAGCAGTTTGTGGGACAGGCGAGAGACCCAGTACTTC
CASSLWDRRETQYF
>.|19|few|TRBJ1-2|TRBV7-9
TGTGCCAGCAGCTCCTTCCGGGACGTCTATTTCTCGGTTTCGGGTGGCTACACCTTC
CASSSFRDVYFSVSGGYTF
>TRBD1|12|few|TRBJ1-1|TRBV29-1
TGCAGCGTTGAAAAAGGACAGGGTAGAGCTTTCTTT
CSVEKGQGRAFF
>.|16|.|TRBJ2-3|TRBV3-1
TGTGCCAGCAGCCCCAACCTAACGGGGGCCGGAGATACGCAGTATTTT
CASSPNLTGAGDTQYF
>.|14|many|TRBJ1-5|TRBV2
TGTGCCAGCGGCTTCAGGGAGAGCAATCAGCCCCAGCATTTT
CASGFRESNQPQHF
>.|15|many|TRBJ2-1|TRBV20-1
TGCAGTGCTGGGGACGGCGTAGGACCCTACAATGAGCAGTTCTTC
CSAGDGVGPYNEQFF
>.|17|.|TRBJ2-1|TRBV3-1
TGTGCCAGCAGCCACCGCCGGACTGCCCTTAGATTTAATGAGCAGTTCTTC
CASSHRRTALRFNEQFF
>TRBD1|17|.|TRBJ1-5|TRBV29-1
TGCAGCGTTGTCGTCTTGGACAGGGGCGGGGGCAATCAGCCCCAGCATTTT
CSVVVLDRGGGNQPQHF
>TRBD1|16|many|TRBJ1-5|TRBV7-8
TGTGCCAGCAGCGATCGGGACAGGGCTTGGGATCAGCCCCAGCATTTT
CASSDRDRAWDQPQHF
>.|17|many|TRBJ1-2|TRBV4-1
TGCGCCAGCAGCCAAGGGGACACTCTAGGAGCTAACTATGGCTACACCTTC
CASSQGDTLGANYGYTF
>.|12|many|TRBJ2-5|TRBV29-1
TGCAGCTTCGGGACCGCCTCAGAGACCCAGTACTTC
CSFGTASETQYF